The 13 T cell receptor beta chains presented below share a single source sample, sequenced in a study of human T cells and chemical hapten exposure. TCRdb itself ran the RACE reads through MiXCR, one entry per CDR3 protein. The table shows 350,000 to 400,000 distinct CDR3 sequences, with over 6% occurring only once. The time point: patch test 2, 6 weeks after DPC sensitization. Treatment given: therapeutic diphenylcyclopropenone sensitization with weekly scalp DPC. The source material was whole blood, sampled in connection with sensitization to the hapten diphenylcyclopropenone (DPC). These receptors all stem from a young woman with alopecia areata. Some clones in this sample may be carry-over from other donors' samples.

Ten or more counts support this clonotype. CDR3 sequence: CSARDSDKLVSPLHF. Here the CDR3 DNA reads TGCAGTGCTAGAGATAGTGACAAATTGGTCTCACCCCTCCACTTT. This chain uses TRBV20-1 with TRBJ1-6; D not certain. Trimming left V 0 bases short and J 10 bases short, with 16 bases between. This CDR3 contains 15 residues. Germline loops: CDR1 DFQATT, CDR2 SNEGSKA (reference sequence).

This clonotype has a handful of counts. The chain carries TRBV13 and TRBJ2-3, with 9 bases aligning to TRBD1. Germline CDR1 PRHDT, CDR2 FYEKMQ (reference sequence). The CDR3 totals 15 residues. With V trimmed by 5 bases and J by 2 bases, 5 bases remained unmatched. The CDR3 sequence is CASSRGQGFTDTQYF. The CDR3 bases are TGTGCCAGCAGCCGCGGACAGGGGTTCACAGATACGCAGTATTTT.

The V gene is TRBV28, the J gene TRBJ1-5; TRBD1 is a possible D gene (5 bases). The V end lost 5 bases, the J end lost 2 bases, and 13 bases lay between the germline ends. The germline V gene encodes CDR1 MDHEN and CDR2 SYDVKM. The CDR3 contains 15 residues. CDR3 coding DNA: TGTGCCAGCAGTATAACAATGGGGGGCAATCAGCCCCAGCATTTT. This gives the protein CASSITMGGNQPQHF.

The chain links TRBV5-6 to TRBJ2-3; no clear D. Trimming removed 1 base at V and 4 bases at J, with 10 bases between. Germline V CDR1 and CDR2: SGHDT, YYEEEE. The length of the CDR3 is 14 residues. Here the CDR3 reads CASSLQGFADTQYF. The CDR3 nucleotides read TGTGCCAGCAGCTTGCAAGGTTTCGCAGATACGCAGTATTTT.

This clonotype showed up many times. This rearrangement joins TRBV5-1 to TRBJ2-3; tentative D call: TRBD2 (6 bases). The germline gives CDR1 SGHRS, CDR2 YFSETQ. This CDR3 is 14 amino acids long. Trimming removed 0 bases from V and 4 bases from J, with 9 bases in between. CDR3 DNA sequence: TGCGCCAGCAGCTTGGGGGGAGGCGCAGATACGCAGTATTTT. Its translation: CASSLGGGADTQYF.

A word on this clonotype: Given a much more abundant clone one base away, this may be a read error. This likely comes from a read error, as the CDR3 has no conserved phenylalanine or tryptophan at its end. This chain connects TRBV4-3 to TRBJ1-1; TRBD1 might be the D (5 bases). Trimming took off 1 base at V and 3 bases at J, with 9 bases between the two ends. CDR3 length: 14 amino acids. The germline CDR1 and CDR2 sequences are LGHNA and YSLEER. The CDR3: CASSQAGYDTEAFL. CDR3 nucleotide sequence: TGCGCCAGCAGCCAAGCAGGGTACGACACTGAAGCTTTCCTT.

This clonotype showed up many times. The V and J genes are TRBV7-2 and TRBJ2-7; a weak D match, TRBD2 (5 bases). V was pared by 1 base and J by 4 bases, with 11 bases between. The CDR3 spans 14 residues. CDR1 SGHTA and CDR2 FQGNSA come from the germline V gene. CDR3 loop: CASSLERLAYEQYF. The CDR3 nucleotides read TGTGCCAGCAGCTTAGAACGGCTAGCATACGAGCAGTACTTC.

This clonotype was detected ten times or more. The chain uses TRBV6-5 and TRBJ1-2; D perhaps matches TRBD1 (5 bases). The V gene's germline CDR1 is MNHEY and CDR2 SVGAGI. This CDR3 contains 14 residues. With 7 bases removed from V and 8 bases from J, the gap between germline ends came to 20 bases. In DNA, the CDR3 is TGTGCCAGCACTACCTTATGGCAGGGTGGCGGCTACACCTTC. Translated: CASTTLWQGGGYTF.

This clonotype was seen a few times. V usage is TRBV20-1 and J usage is TRBJ2-1; TRBD1 matches 7 bases. The germline V gene encodes CDR1 DFQATT and CDR2 SNEGSKA (reference sequence). With 1 base clipped from V and 0 bases from J, the junction kept 9 bases outside the gene matches. CDR3 length: 17 residues. The CDR3 protein is CSARAPTGVSSYNEQFF. As DNA, the CDR3 is TGCAGTGCTAGAGCCCCAACAGGGGTCAGCTCCTACAATGAGCAGTTCTTC.

This clonotype was recorded a few times. This chain links TRBV6-5 with TRBJ2-3; no definite D call. Between the trimmed V and J ends, which lost 0 bases and 0 bases, there was a span of 4 bases. The CDR3 sequence is 14 residues long. Germline V lookup: CDR1 MNHEY, CDR2 SVGAGI. CDR3 DNA sequence: TGTGCCAGCAGTTACTCTCTCAGCACAGATACGCAGTATTTT. Amino acid sequence: CASSYSLSTDTQYF.

This clonotype was counted a few times. The genes are TRBV3-1 and TRBJ2-4; D is uncertain. The CDR3 is 15 residues long. V was trimmed by 1 base and J by 1 base, leaving 8 bases between them. Germline V gene sequence: CDR1 LGHDT, CDR2 YNNKEL (reference sequence). DNA of the CDR3: TGTGCCAGCAGCCAAGGGTCCGGGGCCAAAAACATTCAGTACTTC. It encodes CASSQGSGAKNIQYF.

This clonotype was detected a few times. The chain has TRBV7-9 and TRBJ1-5; the D gene is possibly TRBD1 (5 bases). Germline assignment: CDR1 SEHNR and CDR2 FQNEAQ (reference sequence). The CDR3 consists of 15 residues. V was pared by 5 bases and J by 4 bases, with 15 bases between. The CDR3 DNA follows: TGTGCCAGCAGCCCCCGTTGGGGGGGTAATCAGCCCCAGCATTTT. Translation: CASSPRWGGNQPQHF.

This clonotype was seen repeatedly, ten times or more. The chain couples TRBV20-1 to TRBJ1-4, with 8 bases fitting TRBD1. In germline, CDR1 is DFQATT, CDR2 SNEGSKA (reference sequence). The CDR3 is 13 amino acids. Trimming took 4 bases from V and 8 from J; bases not matched to a gene: 6. DNA of the CDR3: TGCAGTGCTATTGGACAGGGTGGAGAAAAACTGTTTTTT. This codes for CSAIGQGGEKLFF.